The 25 T cell receptor beta chains in this list originate from one sample, sequenced in a study of cytomegalovirus exposure and HLA in healthy donors. 60 Vbeta and 13 Jbeta primers were used in PCR. Sequenced by immunoSEQ multiplex PCR; TCRdb stores in-frame clones only, minus some. The sample lists 85,000 to 110,000 clones; 79% were seen once. Sequenced sample: PBMCs. These receptors were taken from a man aged 45 to 65 in good health and CMV-seropositive.

The gene calls are TRBV7-9 and TRBJ2-7; weak D call: TRBD2 (7 bases). This CDR3 spans 17 amino acids. V lost 1 base, J lost 2 bases, and 18 bases lay in between. Germline V CDR1 and CDR2: SEHNR, FQNEAQ (reference sequence). CDR3 in amino acids: CASSLGGRDGGTYEQYF. CDR3 DNA: TGTGCCAGCAGCTTAGGGGGGCGTGACGGGGGGACCTACGAGCAGTACTTC.

Only a few counts were recorded for this clone. The CDR3 DNA follows: TGCGCCAGCAACCAGGGGGCCGGCGGGGAGCTGTTTTTT. Amino acids: CASNQGAGGELFF. This chain links TRBV10-1 with TRBJ2-2, with 8 bases identical to TRBD1. Germline assignment: CDR1 WNHNN and CDR2 SYGVQD (reference sequence). The length of the CDR3 is 13 residues. Losses at the gene ends were 7 bases for V and 7 bases for J; bases not matched to a gene: 5.

The chain employs TRBV9 and TRBJ2-5; tentative D call: TRBD2 (5 bases). The last part of the DNA fits TRBJ2-7 better; the J call may be wrong. There are 13 residues in the CDR3. The germline V gene has CDR1 SGDLS and CDR2 YYNGEE. CDR3 protein: CASSASGIYEQYF. CDR3 nucleotides: TGTGCCAGCAGCGCTTCCGGGATTTACGAGCAGTACTTC.

The CDR3 coding sequence is TGTGCCAGCAGCTTATCTGTTACCGGGGAGCTGTTTTTT. It codes for CASSLSVTGELFF. The chain is built from TRBV7-9 and TRBJ2-2, with D hard to call. The CDR3 totals 13 residues. V lost 2 bases, J lost 5 bases, and 6 bases lay in between. CDR1 SEHNR and CDR2 FQNEAQ come from the germline V gene (reference sequence).

The chain recombines TRBV19 with TRBJ1-5; 7 positions match TRBD1. The germline V gene encodes CDR1 LNHDA and CDR2 SQIVND (reference sequence). The CDR3 is made up of 14 amino acids. V lost 5 bases to trimming and J lost 6 bases; unmatched junction nucleotides: 7. CDR3 coding DNA: TGTGCCAGTAGTGAGCTCGGGACAGCTCAGCCCCAGCATTTT. Protein sequence: CASSELGTAQPQHF.

This clone appeared a single time. This chain joins TRBV25-1 and TRBJ2-6, with D tentatively TRBD1 (5 bases). The ends were cut back, 4 bases at V and 0 bases at J, with 10 bases in the middle. CDR1 is MGHDK, CDR2 SYGVNS, per germline. The CDR3 consists of 16 residues. The DNA of the CDR3 is TGTGCCAGCAGTGTCGGACATACCTCTGGGGCCAACGTCCTGACTTTC. Translated, it gives CASSVGHTSGANVLTF.

The rearrangement joins TRBV30 to TRBJ2-5; D may be TRBD1 (6 bases). The CDR3 extends over 13 amino acids. V was cut by 2 bases and J by 2 bases, with 9 bases left in between. Germline CDR1 and CDR2: GTSNPN and SVGIG (reference sequence). The CDR3 region has the DNA TGTGCCTGGAGTCGGACAGAACAAGAGACCCAGTACTTC. Amino acids: CAWSRTEQETQYF.

The chain combines TRBV5-5 with TRBJ2-1; TRBD2 matches 12 bases. Looked up from germline, CDR1 is SGHKS and CDR2 is YYEKEE (reference sequence). With 4 bases clipped from V and 4 bases from J, the junction kept 9 bases outside the gene matches. The CDR3 loop spans 17 amino acids. Written as DNA, the CDR3 is TGTGCCAGCAGCCCCCCGTCACTAGCGGGAGGATACAATGAGCAGTTCTTC. Translating gives CASSPPSLAGGYNEQFF.

The chain links TRBV5-1 to TRBJ2-7; D perhaps matches TRBD1 (6 bases). Trimming left V 0 bases short and J 7 bases short, with 20 bases between. The germline V gene encodes CDR1 SGHRS and CDR2 YFSETQ. CDR3 length: 16 residues. CDR3 amino acids: CASSLVELAGAAEQYF. The CDR3 bases are TGCGCCAGCAGCTTGGTTGAGTTGGCAGGGGCTGCGGAGCAGTACTTC.

The chain has TRBV10-2 and TRBJ2-1, with 15 bases identical to TRBD2. Germline values: CDR1 WSHSY, CDR2 SAAADI. V gave up 4 bases and J gave up 10 bases; unmatched junction bases: 8. The CDR3 contains 16 residues. CDR3 nucleotide sequence: TGCGCCAGCAGTGGACAGGGGACTAGCGGGGGGAAGGAGCAGTTCTTC. Translated: CASSGQGTSGGKEQFF.

CDR3 loop: CASSDGQGDLYGYTF. The CDR3 DNA reads as TGTGCCAGCAGTGACGGACAGGGAGACCTCTATGGCTACACCTTC. The V call is TRBV6-1, the J call TRBJ1-2, with 8 bases fitting TRBD1. The CDR3 extends over 15 amino acids. CDR1 and CDR2 from the germline V gene are MNHNS and SASEGT. Trimming at V came to 3 bases and at J to 4 bases, leaving 7 bases not matched to a gene.

As regards this clone: The junction and the germline gene differ at one end; a read error may be behind it. This sequence joins TRBV9 and TRBJ2-1; D might be TRBD1 or TRBD2, each matching 7 bases. The CDR3 runs 15 residues. The germline V gene encodes CDR1 SGDLS and CDR2 YYNGEE. The DNA of the CDR3 is TGTACCAGCAGCGGGGAACAGGGGTCCTACAATGAGCAGTTCTTC. It yields the protein CTSSGEQGSYNEQFF.

The rearrangement uses TRBV10-2 and TRBJ2-5; 12 bases are a match to TRBD1. V gave up 5 bases and J gave up 5 bases; unmatched junction bases: 12. The germline V gene has CDR1 WSHSY and CDR2 SAAADI. CDR3 length: 17 residues. CDR3 in DNA: TGCGCCAGCAGTATAGCGCACGGGACAGGGGGCATGGAGACCCAGTACTTC. Its translation is CASSIAHGTGGMETQYF.

The chain uses TRBV2 and TRBJ2-5; D may be TRBD1 (7 bases). Trimming pared 5 bases from V and 5 bases from J, leaving 18 bases between. The CDR3 is 15 residues long. Germline V gene lookup returns CDR1 SNHLY and CDR2 FYNNEI. The CDR3 here is CASSPGLTGRETQYF. DNA for the CDR3: TGTGCCAGCAGTCCCGGCCTGACAGGGAGGGAGACCCAGTACTTC.

The CDR3 sequence is CASSLGQGLQETQYF. In DNA, the CDR3 is TGTGCCAGCAGCCTTGGACAGGGCCTCCAAGAGACCCAGTACTTC. The V gene is TRBV11-2, the J gene TRBJ2-5, with 8 nucleotides matching TRBD1. The V gene's germline CDR1 is SGHAT and CDR2 FQNNGV. The CDR3 sequence is 15 residues long. The V segment lost 5 bases and the J segment 1 base; nucleotides outside the gene matches: 6.

The chain couples TRBV9 to TRBJ2-1, with a tentative D call TRBD1 (6 bases). This CDR3 is 12 amino acids long. Per the germline V gene, CDR1 is SGDLS and CDR2 is YYNGEE. V dropped 4 bases and J dropped 10 bases, with 12 bases sitting between them. The CDR3 loop is CASSLEGDEQFF. CDR3 DNA: TGTGCCAGCAGCCTAGAGGGGGACGAGCAGTTCTTC.

This clone turned up a few times. This chain uses TRBV2 with TRBJ2-7, with 9 nucleotides matching TRBD2. Trimming cost V 5 bases and J 0 bases; bases outside gene matches: 2. Germline V gene lookup returns CDR1 SNHLY and CDR2 FYNNEI. The CDR3 has 14 residues. CDR3 region: CASSRTSVSYEQYF. Written as DNA, the CDR3 is TGTGCCAGCAGTCGGACTAGCGTCTCCTACGAGCAGTACTTC.

The genes are TRBV29-1 and TRBJ2-1; 14 nucleotides align to TRBD2. The CDR3 consists of 17 residues. The germline gives CDR1 SQVTM, CDR2 ANQGSEA. V lost 7 bases, J lost 4 bases, and 12 bases stayed unmatched. The CDR3 is CSGQGTSGSVLYNEQFF. The DNA for the CDR3 is TGCAGCGGACAAGGGACTAGCGGGAGCGTCCTGTACAATGAGCAGTTCTTC.

This chain connects TRBV5-1 to TRBJ1-2; D gene ambiguous. The germline CDR1 and CDR2 sequences are SGHRS and YFSETQ. This CDR3 has 14 amino acids. Trimming cost V 4 bases and J 10 bases, with 20 bases left between them. CDR3 region: CASSEFQDGVDYTF. The CDR3 coding sequence is TGCGCCAGCAGCGAATTCCAAGACGGAGTAGACTACACCTTC.

This sequence joins TRBV29-1 and TRBJ2-3, with D possibly being TRBD1 (6 bases). Germline CDR1 reads SQVTM; CDR2 reads ANQGSEA. CDR3 length: 12 residues. V shed 3 bases and J shed 4 bases, with 8 bases lying between them. The CDR3 loop reads CSVDPGADTQYF. CDR3 DNA: TGCAGCGTTGACCCAGGGGCAGATACGCAGTATTTT.

The chain recombines TRBV6-4 with TRBJ2-1; possible D gene TRBD2, 6 bases. The germline gives CDR1 MRHNA, CDR2 SNTAGT. The CDR3 is 16 amino acids. V was pared by 5 bases and J by 2 bases, with 16 bases between. CDR3 in DNA: TGTGCCAGCAGTCCCTCTGGGGGGTGGCCCTACAATGAGCAGTTCTTC. Its translation: CASSPSGGWPYNEQFF.

This chain connects TRBV6-1 to TRBJ1-1; 7 nucleotides line up with TRBD1. V lost 10 bases and J lost 4; bases outside the gene matches: 9. The V gene's germline CDR1 is MNHNS and CDR2 SASEGT. This CDR3 contains 13 residues. In DNA, the CDR3 is TGTGCCAACGTAAAACAGGGGAGCACTGAAGCTTTCTTT. As protein: CANVKQGSTEAFF.

CDR3 nucleotide sequence: TGTGCCAGCAGTTTTGGGACAGGGTCCTCGAGCTCCTACGAGCAGTACTTC. Its protein is CASSFGTGSSSSYEQYF. This chain links TRBV27 with TRBJ2-7, with 9 bases matching TRBD1. CDR1 is MNHEY, CDR2 SMNVEV, per germline (reference sequence). The CDR3 covers 17 residues. V lost 3 bases to trimming and J lost 0 bases; unmatched junction nucleotides: 9.

The genes are TRBV6-4 and TRBJ2-2, with TRBD1 identical over 7 bases. The CDR3 sequence is 12 residues long. V lost 11 bases to trimming and J lost 4 bases; unmatched junction nucleotides: 4. Per the germline V gene, CDR1 is MRHNA and CDR2 is SNTAGT. In DNA, the CDR3 is TGTGCCTCCGAGGGGGCCACCGGGGAGCTGTTTTTT. This sequence encodes CASEGATGELFF.

This clone has only a few counts. The V call is TRBV4-3, the J call TRBJ2-7, with 14 bases matching TRBD2. After removal of 4 bases from V and 4 bases from J, the junction contained 6 bases not matched to a gene. The germline CDR1 and CDR2 sequences are LGHNA and YSLEER. CDR3 size: 16 residues. The CDR3 is CASSRGTSGSRYEQYF. The DNA of the CDR3 is TGCGCCAGCAGCCGCGGGACTAGCGGGAGCCGGTACGAGCAGTACTTC.